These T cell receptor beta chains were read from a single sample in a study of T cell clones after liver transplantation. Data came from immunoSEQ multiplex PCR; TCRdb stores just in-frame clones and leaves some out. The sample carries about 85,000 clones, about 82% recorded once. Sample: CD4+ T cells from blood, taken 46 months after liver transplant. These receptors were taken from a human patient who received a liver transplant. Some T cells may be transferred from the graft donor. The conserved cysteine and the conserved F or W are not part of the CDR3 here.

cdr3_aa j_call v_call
ASKGAYGYT TRBJ1-2 TRBV6-5
ASSFRTSGFTDTQY TRBJ2-3 TRBV5-1
ASSATSGWDQPQH TRBJ1-5 TRBV9
ASSPGLAGGDEQY TRBJ2-7 TRBV18
ASSYWRGSDGYT TRBJ1-2 TRBV6-6
ASSPRGLAGGNEQF TRBJ2-1 TRBV7-2
ASSPGGDATIY TRBJ1-3 TRBV7-2
ASSYSEFEQY TRBJ2-7 TRBV6-5
ASSRTDGYEQY TRBJ2-7 TRBV7-3
ASSSGRQQETQY TRBJ2-5 TRBV7-8
ASSYETGGAEKLF TRBJ1-4 TRBV6-5
ASSLQFVGTAGANVLT TRBJ2-6 TRBV7-2
ASSFGHLVNNQPQH TRBJ1-5 TRBV28
ASTSEASYGYT TRBJ1-2 TRBV18
ASSPGVEKLF TRBJ1-4 TRBV18
ASSTGDQPQH TRBJ1-5 TRBV6-5
ASRPERYSYEQY TRBJ2-7 TRBV6-1
AGGRALNTEAF TRBJ1-1 TRBV28
ASSLGIGSTDTQY TRBJ2-3 TRBV5-1
ASSPRISVAASGRQAYEQY TRBJ2-7 TRBV18
ASSPPGGQGHAGNTIY TRBJ1-3 TRBV7-9
AADRGGGDTQY TRBJ2-3 TRBV30
ASSYSDNTDTQY TRBJ2-3 TRBV6-6
ASSLDRSATYEQY TRBJ2-7 TRBV7-9
AWSALLQGWDTEAF TRBJ1-1 TRBV30
ASSPGLHYEQY TRBJ2-7 TRBV28
ASSVGTSGNEQF TRBJ2-1 TRBV9
ASGNQVSGNTIY TRBJ1-3 TRBV7-9
ASSLYLAGYT TRBJ1-2 TRBV28
ASGVGGATYEQY TRBJ2-7 TRBV6-5
ASSSLSLAYEQY TRBJ2-7 TRBV11-2
ASSPPSTDTQY TRBJ2-3 TRBV18
ASRNRGSSHEKLF TRBJ1-4 TRBV11-2
ASSLGLWRDTQY TRBJ2-3 TRBV11-2
ASSQVRPGAYEQY TRBJ2-7 TRBV4-2
ASSLKGGLTYEQY TRBJ2-7 TRBV7-3
ASSALYPGTSGRVTDTQY TRBJ2-3 TRBV19
ASRDSNQPQH TRBJ1-5 TRBV6-1
ASSIRGQGPYEQY TRBJ2-7 TRBV27
ASSLEYRGTYAQY TRBJ2-3 TRBV4-3
ASSLARGLNNEQF TRBJ2-1 TRBV5-1
ASKWRYTDTQY TRBJ2-3 TRBV6-1
ASSSRGGNQPQH TRBJ1-5 TRBV6-6
ASSLGVGDYEQY TRBJ2-7 TRBV11-3
ASSLPNWGLYTEAF TRBJ1-1 TRBV28
ASSLTGNTGELF TRBJ2-2 TRBV2
ASSRTAQETQY TRBJ2-5 TRBV11-3
ASSLGARVSYNEQF TRBJ2-1 TRBV5-1
ASSLVQGGNTIY TRBJ1-3 TRBV5-1
ASSLVAGQNEQF TRBJ2-1 TRBV5-1
ASSPGTSGRVRETQY TRBJ2-5 TRBV5-1
ASSRGGTGQETQY TRBJ2-5 TRBV7-2
SANQGHGYT TRBJ1-2 TRBV20-1